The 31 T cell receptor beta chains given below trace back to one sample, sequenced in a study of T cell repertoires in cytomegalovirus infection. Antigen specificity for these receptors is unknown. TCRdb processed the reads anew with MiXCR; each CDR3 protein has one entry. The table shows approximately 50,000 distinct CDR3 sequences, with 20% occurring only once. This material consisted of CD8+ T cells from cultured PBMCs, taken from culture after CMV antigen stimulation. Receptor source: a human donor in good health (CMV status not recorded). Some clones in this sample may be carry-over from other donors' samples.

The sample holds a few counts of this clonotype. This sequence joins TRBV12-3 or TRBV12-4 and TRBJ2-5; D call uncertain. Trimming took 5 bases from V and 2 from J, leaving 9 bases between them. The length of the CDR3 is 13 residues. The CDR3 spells CASSPPDQETQYF. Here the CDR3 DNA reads TGTGCCAGCAGTCCGCCCGATCAAGAGACCCAGTACTTC.

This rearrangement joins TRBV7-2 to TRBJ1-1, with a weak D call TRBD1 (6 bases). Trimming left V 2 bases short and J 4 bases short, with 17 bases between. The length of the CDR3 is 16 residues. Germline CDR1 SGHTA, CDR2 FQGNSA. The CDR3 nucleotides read TGTGCCAGCAGCTTACCCCGGGGGGGGCCGCTCACTGAAGCTTTCTTT. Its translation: CASSLPRGGPLTEAFF.

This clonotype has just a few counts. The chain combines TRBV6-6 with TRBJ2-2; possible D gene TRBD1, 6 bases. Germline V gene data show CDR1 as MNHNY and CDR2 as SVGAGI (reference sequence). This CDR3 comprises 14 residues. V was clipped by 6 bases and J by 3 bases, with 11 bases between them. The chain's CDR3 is CASRETGYTGELFF. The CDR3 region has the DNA TGTGCCAGCAGAGAAACAGGGTACACCGGGGAGCTGTTTTTT.

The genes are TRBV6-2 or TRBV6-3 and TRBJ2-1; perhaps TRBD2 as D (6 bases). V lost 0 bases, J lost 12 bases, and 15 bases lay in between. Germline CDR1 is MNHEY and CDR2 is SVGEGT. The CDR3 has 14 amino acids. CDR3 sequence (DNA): TGTGCCAGCAGTTACTCAGGATACGGGGGTGTGCAGTTCTTC. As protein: CASSYSGYGGVQFF.

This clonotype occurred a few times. DNA for the CDR3: TGTGCCAGCACCACGACAGGGCCGATCACTGAAGCTTTCTTT. Amino acids: CASTTTGPITEAFF. The chain is built from TRBV12-3 or TRBV12-4 and TRBJ1-1, with TRBD1 matching over 7 bases. The trim removed 7 bases at V and 4 bases at J, leaving 9 bases unmatched. This CDR3 contains 14 residues.

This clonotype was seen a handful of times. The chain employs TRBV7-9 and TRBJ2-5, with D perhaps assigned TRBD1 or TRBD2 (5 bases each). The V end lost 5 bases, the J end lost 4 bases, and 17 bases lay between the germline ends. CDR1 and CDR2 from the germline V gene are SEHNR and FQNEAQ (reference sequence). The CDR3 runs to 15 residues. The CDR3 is CASSPERGRGETQYF. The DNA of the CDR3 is TGTGCCAGCAGCCCAGAGAGGGGCAGAGGAGAGACCCAGTACTTC.

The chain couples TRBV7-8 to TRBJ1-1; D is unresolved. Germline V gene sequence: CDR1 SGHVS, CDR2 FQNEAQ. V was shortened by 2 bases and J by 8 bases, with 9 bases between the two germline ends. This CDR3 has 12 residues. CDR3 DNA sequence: TGTGCCAGCAGCTTATGGACCCCAGAAGCTTTCTTT. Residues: CASSLWTPEAFF.

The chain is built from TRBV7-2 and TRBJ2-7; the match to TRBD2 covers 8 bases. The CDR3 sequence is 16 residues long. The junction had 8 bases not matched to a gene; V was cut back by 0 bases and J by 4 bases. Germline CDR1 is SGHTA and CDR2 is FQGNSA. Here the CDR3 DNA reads TGTGCCAGCAGCTTAGCGGTGGCGGGGGGAAAGTACGAGCAGTACTTC. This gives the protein CASSLAVAGGKYEQYF.

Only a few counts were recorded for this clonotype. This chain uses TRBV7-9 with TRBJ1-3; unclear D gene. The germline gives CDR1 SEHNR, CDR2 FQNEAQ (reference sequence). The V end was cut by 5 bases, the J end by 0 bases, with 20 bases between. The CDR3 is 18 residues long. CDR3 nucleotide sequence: TGTGCCAGCAGCGACAACCCGTCGCTAGCTTCCTCTGGAAACACCATATATTTT. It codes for CASSDNPSLASSGNTIYF.

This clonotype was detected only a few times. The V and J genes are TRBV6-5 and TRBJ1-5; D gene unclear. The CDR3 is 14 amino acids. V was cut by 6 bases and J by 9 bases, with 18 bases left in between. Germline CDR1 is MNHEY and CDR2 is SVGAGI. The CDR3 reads CASSAALYGRPQHF. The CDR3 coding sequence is TGTGCCAGCAGCGCGGCACTTTATGGTCGGCCCCAGCATTTT.

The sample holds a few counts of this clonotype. The CDR3 nucleotides read TGTGCCAGCAGTTACTCGGACCCCAACACCGGGGAGCTGTTTTTT. Residues: CASSYSDPNTGELFF. The chain combines TRBV6-5 with TRBJ2-2; D remains unclear. Trimming left V 0 bases short and J 2 bases short, with 7 bases between. This CDR3 has 15 residues. Germline V gene sequence: CDR1 MNHEY, CDR2 SVGAGI.

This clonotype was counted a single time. For the CDR3, the DNA is TGTGCCAGCAGCAACCAGGGGGGTCGGGTTTACAATGAGCAGTTCTTC. It codes for CASSNQGGRVYNEQFF. V usage is TRBV7-9 and J usage is TRBJ2-1; perhaps TRBD1 as D (7 bases). Trimming pared 5 bases from V and 4 bases from J, leaving 18 bases between. The CDR3 extends over 16 amino acids. Germline V gives CDR1 SEHNR, CDR2 FQNEAQ (reference sequence).

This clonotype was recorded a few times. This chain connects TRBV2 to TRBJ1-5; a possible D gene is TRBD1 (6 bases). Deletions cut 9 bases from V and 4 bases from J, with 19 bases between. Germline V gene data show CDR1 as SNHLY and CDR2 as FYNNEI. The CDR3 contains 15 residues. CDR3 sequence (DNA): TGTGCCAGTTCCGATAACGGGCAGGGGAATCAGCCCCAGCATTTT. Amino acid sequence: CASSDNGQGNQPQHF.

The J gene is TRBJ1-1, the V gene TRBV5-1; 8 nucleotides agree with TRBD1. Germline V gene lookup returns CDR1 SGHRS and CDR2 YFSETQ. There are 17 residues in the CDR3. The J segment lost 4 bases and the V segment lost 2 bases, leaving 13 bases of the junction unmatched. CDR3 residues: CASSFVRGRGDGTEAFF. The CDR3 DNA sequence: TGCGCCAGCAGCTTCGTCAGGGGGCGAGGTGATGGCACTGAAGCTTTCTTT.

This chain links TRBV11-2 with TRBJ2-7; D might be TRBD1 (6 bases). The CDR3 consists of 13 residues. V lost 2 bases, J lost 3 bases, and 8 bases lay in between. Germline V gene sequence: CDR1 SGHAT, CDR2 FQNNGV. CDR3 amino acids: CASSLRQDYEQYF. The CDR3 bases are TGTGCCAGCAGCTTACGACAGGACTACGAGCAGTACTTC.

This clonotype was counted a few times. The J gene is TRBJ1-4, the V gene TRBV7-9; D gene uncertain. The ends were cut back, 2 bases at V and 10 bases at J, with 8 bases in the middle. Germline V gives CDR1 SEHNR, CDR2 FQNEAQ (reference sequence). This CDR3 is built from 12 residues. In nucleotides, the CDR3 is TGTGCCAGCAGCTTAACGGGGAGAAAACTGTTTTTT. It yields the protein CASSLTGRKLFF.

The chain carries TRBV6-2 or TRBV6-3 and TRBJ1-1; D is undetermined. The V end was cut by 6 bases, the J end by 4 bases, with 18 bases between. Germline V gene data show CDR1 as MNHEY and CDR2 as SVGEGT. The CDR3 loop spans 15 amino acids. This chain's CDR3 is CASSPQRPGSTEAFF. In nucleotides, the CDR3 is TGTGCCAGCAGCCCCCAACGACCGGGGAGCACTGAAGCTTTCTTT.

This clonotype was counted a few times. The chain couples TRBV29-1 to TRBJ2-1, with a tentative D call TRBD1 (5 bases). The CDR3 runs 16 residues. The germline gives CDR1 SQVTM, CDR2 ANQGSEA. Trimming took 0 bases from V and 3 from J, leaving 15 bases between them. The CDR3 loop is CSVEDPRTRNYNEQFF. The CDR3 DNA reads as TGCAGCGTTGAAGATCCCCGGACAAGAAACTACAATGAGCAGTTCTTC.

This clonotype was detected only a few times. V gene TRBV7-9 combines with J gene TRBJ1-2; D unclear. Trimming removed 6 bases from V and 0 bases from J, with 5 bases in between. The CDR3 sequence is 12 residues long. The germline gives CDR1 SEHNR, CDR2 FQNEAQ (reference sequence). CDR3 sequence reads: CASSATNYGYTF. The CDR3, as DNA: TGTGCCAGCAGTGCCACTAACTATGGCTACACCTTC.

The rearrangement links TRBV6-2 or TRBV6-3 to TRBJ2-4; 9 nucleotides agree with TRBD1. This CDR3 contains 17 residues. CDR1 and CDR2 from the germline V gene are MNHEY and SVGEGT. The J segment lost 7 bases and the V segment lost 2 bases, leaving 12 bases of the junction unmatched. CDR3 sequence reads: CASSYVPGQGGSNIQYF. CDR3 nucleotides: TGTGCCAGCAGTTACGTTCCGGGACAGGGAGGGTCCAACATTCAGTACTTC.

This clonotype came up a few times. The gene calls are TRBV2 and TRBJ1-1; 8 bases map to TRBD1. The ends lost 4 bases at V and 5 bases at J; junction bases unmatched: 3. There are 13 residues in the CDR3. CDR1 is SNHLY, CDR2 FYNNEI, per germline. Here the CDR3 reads CASSGTGTTEAFF. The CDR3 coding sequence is TGTGCCAGCAGTGGGACAGGGACTACTGAAGCTTTCTTT.

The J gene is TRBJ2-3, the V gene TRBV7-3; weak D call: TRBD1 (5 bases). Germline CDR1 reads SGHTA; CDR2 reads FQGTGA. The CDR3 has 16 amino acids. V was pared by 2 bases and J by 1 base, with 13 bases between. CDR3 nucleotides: TGTGCCAGCAGCTTAGGGGCAAGTAGGGGCACAGATACGCAGTATTTT. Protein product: CASSLGASRGTDTQYF.

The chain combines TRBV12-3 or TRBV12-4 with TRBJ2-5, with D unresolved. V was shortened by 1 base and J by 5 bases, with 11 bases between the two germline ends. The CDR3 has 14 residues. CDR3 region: CASSLGNPQETQYF. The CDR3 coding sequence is TGTGCCAGCAGTTTAGGGAATCCTCAGGAGACCCAGTACTTC.

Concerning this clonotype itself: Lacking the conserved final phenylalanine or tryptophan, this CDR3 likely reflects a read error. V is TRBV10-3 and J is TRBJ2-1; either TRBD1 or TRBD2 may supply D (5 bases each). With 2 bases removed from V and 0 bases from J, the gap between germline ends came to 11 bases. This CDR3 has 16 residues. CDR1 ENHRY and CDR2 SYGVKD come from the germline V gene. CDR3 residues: CAISEIGTGSYNEQFL. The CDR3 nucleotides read TGTGCCATCAGTGAGATTGGGACGGGCTCCTACAATGAGCAGTTCTTA.

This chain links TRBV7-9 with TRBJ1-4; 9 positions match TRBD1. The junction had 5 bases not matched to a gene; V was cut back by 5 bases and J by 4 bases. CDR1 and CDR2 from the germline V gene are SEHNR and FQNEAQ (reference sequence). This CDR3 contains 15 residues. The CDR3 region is CASSVTGGINEKLFF. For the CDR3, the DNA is TGTGCCAGCAGCGTCACAGGGGGCATTAATGAAAAACTGTTTTTT.

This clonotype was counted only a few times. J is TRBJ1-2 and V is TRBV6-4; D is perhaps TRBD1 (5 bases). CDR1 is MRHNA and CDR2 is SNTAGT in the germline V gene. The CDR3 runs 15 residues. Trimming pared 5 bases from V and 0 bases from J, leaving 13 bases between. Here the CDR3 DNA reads TGTGCCAGCAGTCCCCGCGGGGGGACTAACTATGGCTACACCTTC. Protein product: CASSPRGGTNYGYTF.

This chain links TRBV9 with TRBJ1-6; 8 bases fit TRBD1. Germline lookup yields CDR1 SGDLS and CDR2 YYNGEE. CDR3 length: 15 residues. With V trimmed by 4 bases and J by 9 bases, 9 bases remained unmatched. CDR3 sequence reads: CASSLTGGVGSPLHF. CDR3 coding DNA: TGTGCCAGCAGCCTTACAGGGGGTGTGGGTTCACCCCTCCACTTT.

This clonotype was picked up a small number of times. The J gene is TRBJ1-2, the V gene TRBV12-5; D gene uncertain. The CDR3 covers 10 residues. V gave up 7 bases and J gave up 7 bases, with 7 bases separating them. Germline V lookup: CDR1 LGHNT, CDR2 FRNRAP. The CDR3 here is CASAGSGYTF. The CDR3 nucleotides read TGTGCTAGTGCGGGAAGTGGCTACACCTTC.

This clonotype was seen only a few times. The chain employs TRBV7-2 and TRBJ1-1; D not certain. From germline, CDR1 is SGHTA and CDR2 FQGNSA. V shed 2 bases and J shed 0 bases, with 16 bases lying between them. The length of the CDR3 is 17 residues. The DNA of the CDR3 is TGTGCCAGCAGCTTAAGTCAGGAGGGAAGAGTGAACACTGAAGCTTTCTTT. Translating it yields CASSLSQEGRVNTEAFF.

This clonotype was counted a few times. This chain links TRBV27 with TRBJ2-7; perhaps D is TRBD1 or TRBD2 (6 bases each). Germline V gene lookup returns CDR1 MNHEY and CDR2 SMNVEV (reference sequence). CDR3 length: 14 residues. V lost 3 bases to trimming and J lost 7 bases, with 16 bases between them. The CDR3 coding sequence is TGTGCCAGCAGTTTGGTCTCGGGGGCACGGGAGCAGTACTTC. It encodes CASSLVSGAREQYF.

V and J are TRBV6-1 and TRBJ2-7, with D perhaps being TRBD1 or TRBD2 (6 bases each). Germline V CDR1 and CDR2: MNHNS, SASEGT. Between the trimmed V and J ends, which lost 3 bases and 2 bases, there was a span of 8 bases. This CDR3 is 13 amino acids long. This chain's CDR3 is CASSDGGPYEQYF. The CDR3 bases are TGTGCCAGCAGTGACGGGGGCCCCTACGAGCAGTACTTC.